This note documents a single TCR beta chain sequence. Researchers placed around 200,000 CFSE-labeled responder cells in culture with around 200,000 irradiated, violet-dye-labeled stimulator cells. The reaction was completed, and proliferating CFSE-low CD3+CD4+ and CD3+CD8+ responders were then sorted. These data originate in a study of graft-versus-host responses after intestinal transplantation. Study overall: Every transplant recipient was induced with anti-thymocyte globulin, then maintained on tacrolimus and steroids for two to four years.

Repertoires were generated with immunoSEQ multiplex PCR, while TCRdb's copy carries only in-frame clones and drops some. Of some 10,000 clones listed, about 32% are singletons. Germline CDR1 and CDR2: MGHRA and YSYEKL. V was pared by 4 bases and J by 3 bases, with 8 bases of the junction left unmatched. The CDR3 is 15 residues long. This TCR came from a human patient who received an intestinal transplant. The chain combines TRBV4-1 with TRBJ2-5; 7 positions agree with TRBD2. The specimen comprised alloreactive CD4+ T cells from a mixed lymphocyte reaction culture, sampled before intestinal transplant. Specified subset: CFSE-low proliferating T cells sorted from roughly six-day pre-transplant mixed lymphocyte reaction (GvH or HvG direction). The DNA of the CDR3 is TGCGCCAGCAGCCTCGCGCCCGGGGGGAAAGAGACCCAGTACTTC. Protein sequence: CASSLAPGGKETQYF.